These 2 T cell receptor beta chains came from one sample sequenced in a study of blood T cell repertoires in COVID-19. Repertoires were generated with immunoSEQ multiplex PCR, while TCRdb's copy carries only in-frame clones and drops some. This sample has about 210,000 clones; about four fifths occur once, and the top ten carry about 8.1%. The sequenced material came from peripheral blood. Receptors originate from a woman aged 50 to 60 with acute or convalescent COVID-19.

The genes are TRBV14 and TRBJ1-5; weak D call: TRBD1 (6 bases). The CDR3 totals 13 residues. V was trimmed by 4 bases and J by 11 bases, leaving 15 bases between them. The germline gives CDR1 SGHDN, CDR2 FVKESK. The CDR3 DNA reads as TGTGCCAGCAGCCTGGACAGCTTATCGGCCCAGCATTTT. Residues: CASSLDSLSAQHF.

The chain carries TRBV6-1 and TRBJ2-7, with D possibly TRBD2 on 6 matching bases. From germline, CDR1 is MNHNS and CDR2 SASEGT. V dropped 2 bases and J dropped 8 bases, with 13 bases sitting between them. This CDR3 spans 13 amino acids. CDR3 sequence (DNA): TGTGCCAGCAGTGAATTGGGGGGTGATCAGCAGTACTTC. This gives the protein CASSELGGDQQYF.